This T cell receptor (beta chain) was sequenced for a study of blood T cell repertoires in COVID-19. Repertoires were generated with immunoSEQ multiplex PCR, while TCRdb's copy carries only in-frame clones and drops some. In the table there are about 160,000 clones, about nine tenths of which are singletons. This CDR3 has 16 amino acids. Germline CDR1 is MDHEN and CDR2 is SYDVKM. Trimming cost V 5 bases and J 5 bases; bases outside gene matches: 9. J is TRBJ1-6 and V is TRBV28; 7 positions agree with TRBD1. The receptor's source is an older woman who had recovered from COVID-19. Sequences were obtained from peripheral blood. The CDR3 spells CASSLGPGTDNSPLHF. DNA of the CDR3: TGTGCCAGCAGTCTAGGCCCGGGGACAGATAATTCACCCCTCCACTTT.